The 24 T cell receptor beta chains listed next were all sequenced from one sample in a study of cytomegalovirus exposure and HLA in healthy donors. Vbeta (60) and Jbeta (13) primers were used in the PCR. Using immunoSEQ multiplex PCR, the repertoire was profiled, and TCRdb retains in-frame clones only, with some absent. Here the sample spans about 150,000 clones, roughly 80% being singletons. Sequencing was carried out using PBMCs. All receptors derive from a man aged 18 to 29 in good health and CMV-seronegative.

This chain joins TRBV5-4 and TRBJ1-1, with 8 bases matching TRBD1. V lost 4 bases to trimming and J lost 4 bases; unmatched junction nucleotides: 3. The CDR3 is 13 residues long. Germline V CDR1 and CDR2: SGHNT, YYREEE (reference sequence). The DNA of the CDR3 is TGTGCCAGCAGCCTGACAGGGGTCACTGAAGCTTTCTTT. Translated: CASSLTGVTEAFF.

The rearrangement links TRBV6-5 to TRBJ2-7, with 9 bases aligning to TRBD2. The CDR3 runs 15 residues. Germline values: CDR1 MNHEY, CDR2 SVGAGI. J lost 4 bases, V lost 0 bases, and 4 bases had no gene match. CDR3 sequence (DNA): TGTGCCAGCAGTTACTCTTTAGCGGGAGATTACGAGCAGTACTTC. Its translation: CASSYSLAGDYEQYF.

The CDR3 region has the DNA TGTGCCAGCAGTGCAGGACAACACACCGGGGAGCTGTTTTTT. Its protein product is CASSAGQHTGELFF. The chain uses TRBV2 and TRBJ2-2; D perhaps matches TRBD1 (5 bases). Germline V CDR1 and CDR2: SNHLY, FYNNEI. This CDR3 comprises 14 residues. V was cut by 4 bases and J by 3 bases, with 9 bases left in between.

The DNA for the CDR3 is TGTGCCAGCACCGTAGCGGGGAGCTCCTACAATGAGCAGTTCTTC. It encodes CASTVAGSSYNEQFF. The rearrangement uses TRBV6-6 and TRBJ2-1; TRBD2 matches 8 bases. Germline V gene lookup returns CDR1 MNHNY and CDR2 SVGAGI (reference sequence). V gave up 7 bases and J gave up 0 bases; unmatched junction bases: 5. The CDR3 is made up of 15 amino acids.

The chain is built from TRBV14 and TRBJ1-2; weak D call: TRBD1 (6 bases). The V gene lost 0 bases and the J gene lost 5 bases, with 10 bases spanning the gap. The CDR3 length is 14 residues. CDR1 is SGHDN and CDR2 is FVKESK in the germline V gene. This chain's CDR3 is CASSQDRGGYGYTF. The CDR3 DNA follows: TGTGCCAGCAGCCAAGACAGGGGAGGGTATGGCTACACCTTC.

V gene TRBV5-1 combines with J gene TRBJ2-3; 8 bases match TRBD2. This CDR3 comprises 17 residues. Looked up from germline, CDR1 is SGHRS and CDR2 is YFSETQ. The junction had 9 bases not matched to a gene; V was cut back by 2 bases and J by 1 base. The CDR3 DNA follows: TGCGCCAGCAGCTTACTCTCGCTAGCGGGCGGCACAGATACGCAGTATTTT. Its translation is CASSLLSLAGGTDTQYF.

In the case of this clone: This CDR3 is also generated by other DNA sequences in the sample. V and J are TRBV10-3 and TRBJ2-1; TRBD2 agrees at 9 bases. CDR3 length equals 13 residues. Trimming cost V 6 bases and J 7 bases; bases outside gene matches: 4. Germline loops: CDR1 ENHRY, CDR2 SYGVKD. Here the CDR3 DNA reads TGTGCCATCAGAGCGGGAGGCGCGAATGAGCAGTTCTTC. Protein: CAIRAGGANEQFF.

This CDR3 reads CATSRDSAGYTF. As DNA, the CDR3 is TGTGCCACCAGCAGAGACAGCGCTGGCTACACCTTC. The chain employs TRBV15 and TRBJ1-2; unclear D gene. The CDR3 is 12 residues long. The germline CDR1 and CDR2 sequences are LNHNV and YYDKDF (reference sequence). Trimming removed 0 bases at V and 7 bases at J, with 6 bases between.

CDR3 region: CASSLGLGTGYQPQHF. CDR3 nucleotide sequence: TGTGCCAGCAGCTTAGGGTTGGGGACAGGGTATCAGCCCCAGCATTTT. The chain couples TRBV7-2 to TRBJ1-5; 9 nucleotides agree with TRBD1. Losses at the gene ends were 1 base for V and 5 bases for J; bases not matched to a gene: 6. CDR3 size: 16 residues. From germline, CDR1 is SGHTA and CDR2 FQGNSA.

This chain joins TRBV5-6 and TRBJ1-2; D may be TRBD1 (5 bases). The germline gives CDR1 SGHDT, CDR2 YYEEEE. CDR3 length: 12 amino acids. Trimming pared 4 bases from V and 4 bases from J, leaving 8 bases between. The CDR3 region has the DNA TGTGCCAGCAGCATCACAGGCTATGGCTACACCTTC. Translation: CASSITGYGYTF.

V usage is TRBV12-5 and J usage is TRBJ2-5; 11 bases align to TRBD1. The CDR3 is made up of 16 amino acids. Germline CDR1 LGHNT, CDR2 FRNRAP. Trimming removed 1 base from V and 5 bases from J; junction bases left unmatched: 6. The CDR3 sequence: CASGLGRTGGDETQYF. As DNA, the CDR3 is TGTGCTAGTGGTTTGGGCCGGACAGGGGGCGATGAGACCCAGTACTTC.

The chain couples TRBV7-8 to TRBJ1-1, with TRBD1 matching over 8 bases. The V segment lost 3 bases and the J segment 11 bases; nucleotides outside the gene matches: 2. The CDR3 length is 11 residues. CDR1 SGHVS and CDR2 FQNEAQ come from the germline V gene. Here the CDR3 reads CASSFQGAAFF. The CDR3, as DNA: TGTGCCAGCAGCTTCCAGGGGGCTGCTTTCTTT.

The chain has TRBV28 and TRBJ2-5, with D uncertain. The CDR3 runs 13 residues. Between the trimmed V and J ends, which lost 4 bases and 6 bases, there was a span of 12 bases. Germline V gene sequence: CDR1 MDHEN, CDR2 SYDVKM. The CDR3 region has the DNA TGTGCCAGCAGTTCCCAGGTCCCTAAGACCCAGTACTTC. Encoded protein: CASSSQVPKTQYF. Complete variable domain (other parts from reference TRBV28 and TRBJ2-5): DVKVTQSSRYLVKRTGEKVFLECVQDMDHENMFWYRQDPGLGLRLIYFSYDVKMKEKGDIPEGYSVSREKKERFSLILESASTNQTSMYLCASSSQVPKTQYFGPGTRLLVL.

The V and J genes are TRBV9 and TRBJ2-3, with 7 bases lining up with TRBD1. With 8 bases clipped from V and 2 bases from J, the junction kept 8 bases outside the gene matches. The CDR3 covers 14 residues. Germline values: CDR1 SGDLS, CDR2 YYNGEE. CDR3 bases: TGTGCCAGTAACCGGGACAGATCCACAGATACGCAGTATTTT. This sequence encodes CASNRDRSTDTQYF.

This chain connects TRBV5-1 to TRBJ1-4, with 8 bases identical to TRBD1. The V segment lost 4 bases and the J segment 4 bases; nucleotides outside the gene matches: 6. The germline gives CDR1 SGHRS, CDR2 YFSETQ. The CDR3 runs to 15 residues. CDR3 nucleotide sequence: TGCGCCAGCAGCGGGGGGACAGGCCGTAATGAAAAACTGTTTTTT. This gives the protein CASSGGTGRNEKLFF. The full variable domain, with the rest looked up from reference TRBV5-1 and TRBJ1-4, is KAGVTQTPRYLIKTRGQQVTLSCSPISGHRSVSWYQQTPGQGLQFLFEYFSETQRNKGNFPGRFSGRQFSNSRSEMNVSTLELGDSALYLCASSGGTGRNEKLFFGSGTQLSVL.

The V and J genes are TRBV10-3 and TRBJ1-1, with TRBD1 as a possible D gene (5 bases). V lost 10 bases, J lost 2 bases, and 11 bases lay in between. The CDR3 consists of 12 residues. CDR1 and CDR2 (germline): ENHRY, SYGVKD. The CDR3 reads CATSGGNTEAFF. Written as DNA, the CDR3 is TGTGCCACCTCCGGGGGAAACACTGAAGCTTTCTTT.

This chain joins TRBV10-3 and TRBJ1-5; TRBD1 aligns across 8 bases. Germline assignment: CDR1 ENHRY and CDR2 SYGVKD. Unmatched junction bases numbered 7, after V lost 10 bases and J lost 8 bases. The CDR3 runs 12 residues. CDR3 residues: CATSRGLEPQHF. In DNA form, the CDR3 reads TGTGCCACGTCCAGGGGGCTAGAGCCCCAGCATTTT.

The chain is built from TRBV9 and TRBJ1-4; weak D call: TRBD1 (6 bases). The germline CDR1 and CDR2 sequences are SGDLS and YYNGEE. There are 18 residues in the CDR3. Trimming stripped 0 bases from V and 6 bases from J, with 21 bases between. The chain's CDR3 is CASSVASGARGADEKLFF. The CDR3 bases are TGTGCCAGCAGCGTAGCTTCGGGGGCCCGGGGGGCTGATGAAAAACTGTTTTTT.

The V gene is TRBV28, the J gene TRBJ2-5; TRBD1 is a possible D gene (7 bases). Germline assignment: CDR1 MDHEN and CDR2 SYDVKM. The V and J ends lost 4 bases and 1 base respectively, with 10 bases between them. The CDR3 contains 14 residues. The CDR3 DNA reads as TGTGCCAGCAGTTCCCAGGGGGGCCAAGAGACCCAGTACTTC. Translating gives CASSSQGGQETQYF.

Only one count was recorded for this clone. The gene calls are TRBV2 and TRBJ2-3, with 13 nucleotides matching TRBD2. Germline assignment: CDR1 SNHLY and CDR2 FYNNEI. The CDR3 has 17 residues. V dropped 4 bases and J dropped 5; count of bases not matched to a gene: 9. The CDR3 region has the DNA TGTGCCAGCAGTGTCGGCGGACTAGCGGGGGCCCTAGATACGCAGTATTTT. Residues: CASSVGGLAGALDTQYF.

This clone was counted once. The chain employs TRBV12-5 and TRBJ2-1, with D maybe TRBD1 (5 bases). The V gene's germline CDR1 is LGHNT and CDR2 FRNRAP. Trimming stripped 1 base from V and 6 bases from J, with 13 bases between. CDR3 length equals 15 residues. CDR3 sequence reads: CASGLGRVGRNEQFF. The CDR3 bases are TGTGCTAGTGGTTTGGGCAGGGTAGGTCGCAATGAGCAGTTCTTC.

The rearrangement uses TRBV4-3 and TRBJ1-2; D is perhaps TRBD1 (6 bases). The V and J ends lost 0 bases and 6 bases respectively, with 11 bases between them. Germline values: CDR1 LGHNA, CDR2 YSLEER. This CDR3 comprises 14 residues. Here the CDR3 reads CASSQDRAGDGYTF. CDR3 DNA: TGCGCCAGCAGCCAAGATAGGGCAGGGGATGGCTACACCTTC.

The genes are TRBV13 and TRBJ2-2, with 12 bases fitting TRBD2. Germline CDR1 and CDR2: PRHDT and FYEKMQ (reference sequence). V lost 1 base to trimming and J lost 7 bases; unmatched junction nucleotides: 7. The CDR3 extends over 17 amino acids. Here the CDR3 reads CASSLEVLAGGGGELFF. CDR3 sequence (DNA): TGTGCCAGCAGCTTAGAGGTACTAGCGGGAGGCGGCGGGGAGCTGTTTTTT.

This clone has more than one count but fewer than ten. This chain uses TRBV11-2 with TRBJ2-7; D perhaps matches TRBD1 (5 bases). V gave up 3 bases and J gave up 7 bases, with 7 bases separating them. Germline-derived CDR1 and CDR2 are SGHAT and FQNNGV. The CDR3 contains 11 residues. CDR3 sequence: CASSLTVEQYF. The CDR3 nucleotides are TGTGCCAGCAGCTTGACAGTTGAGCAGTACTTC.